Here is one T cell receptor (beta chain) with its context. Additional DNA sequences in this sample encode the identical CDR3. Clones were read by immunoSEQ multiplex PCR, and TCRdb kept only the in-frame ones, dropping some. This sample has about 150,000 clones, with about 94% found just once. These data originate in a study of control samples from healthy donors and cancer patients. Germline-derived CDR1 and CDR2 are LNHDA and SQIVND (reference sequence). V dropped 2 bases and J dropped 5 bases, with 9 bases sitting between them. The CDR3 has 13 residues. J is TRBJ1-1 and V is TRBV19; D is undetermined. The sequenced sample was blood. The sequence was collected from a man between 40 and 49 years old in good health. CDR3 bases: TGTGCCAGTAGTATACGGACCTTAACTGAAGCTTTCTTT. Translating it yields CASSIRTLTEAFF.